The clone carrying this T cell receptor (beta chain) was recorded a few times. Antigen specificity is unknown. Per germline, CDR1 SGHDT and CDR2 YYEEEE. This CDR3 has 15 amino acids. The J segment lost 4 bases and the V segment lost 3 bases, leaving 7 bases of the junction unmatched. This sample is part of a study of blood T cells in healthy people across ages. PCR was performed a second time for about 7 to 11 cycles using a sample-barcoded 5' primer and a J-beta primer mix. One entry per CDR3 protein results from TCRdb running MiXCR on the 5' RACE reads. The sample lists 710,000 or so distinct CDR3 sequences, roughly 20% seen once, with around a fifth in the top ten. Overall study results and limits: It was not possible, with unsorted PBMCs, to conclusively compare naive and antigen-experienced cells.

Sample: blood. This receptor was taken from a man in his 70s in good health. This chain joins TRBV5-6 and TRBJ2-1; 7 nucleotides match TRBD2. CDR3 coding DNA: TGTGCCAGCAGCTGGGGCGGGACTACGTACAATGAGCAGTTCTTC. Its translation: CASSWGGTTYNEQFF.